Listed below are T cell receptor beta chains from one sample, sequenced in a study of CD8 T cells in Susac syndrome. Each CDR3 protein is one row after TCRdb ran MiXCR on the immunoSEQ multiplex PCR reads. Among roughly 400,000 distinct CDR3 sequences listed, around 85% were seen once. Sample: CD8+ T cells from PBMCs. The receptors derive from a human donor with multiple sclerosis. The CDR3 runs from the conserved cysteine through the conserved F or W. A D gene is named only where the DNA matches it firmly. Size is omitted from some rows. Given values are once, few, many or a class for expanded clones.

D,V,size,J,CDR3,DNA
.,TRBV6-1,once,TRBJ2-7,CASSGINPGHPGYEQYF,TGTGCCAGCAGCGGAATTAACCCGGGACACCCGGGGTACGAGCAGTACTTC
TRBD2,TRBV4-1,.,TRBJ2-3,CASSSGSGGRTDTQYF,TGCGCCAGCAGCTCGGGGAGCGGGGGCCGCACAGATACGCAGTATTTT
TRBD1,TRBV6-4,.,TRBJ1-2,CASSEGDSPNYGYTF,TGTGCCAGCAGTGAAGGGGACAGTCCTAACTATGGCTACACCTTC
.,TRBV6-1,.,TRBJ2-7,CASRTNRDGVSYEQYF,TGTGCCAGCAGGACAAACCGGGACGGAGTCTCCTACGAGCAGTACTTC
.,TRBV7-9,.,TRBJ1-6,CASSLPGVSYTDSPLHF,TGTGCCAGCAGCTTACCCGGGGTCTCATATACTGATTCACCCCTCCACTTT
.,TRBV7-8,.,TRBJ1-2,CASSSGTMISYGYTF,TGTGCCAGCAGCTCAGGGACGATGATTTCTTATGGCTACACCTTC
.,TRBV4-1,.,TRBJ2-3,CASSPLGGPGGPDTQYF,TGCGCCAGCAGCCCGCTGGGTGGTCCGGGGGGCCCAGATACGCAGTATTTT
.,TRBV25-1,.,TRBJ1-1,CASSGYNGRENTEAFF,TGTGCCAGCAGTGGTTATAATGGTAGGGAGAACACTGAAGCTTTCTTT
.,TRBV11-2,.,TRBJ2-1,CASSLIGGLNNEQFF,TGTGCCAGCAGCCTTATCGGGGGGCTTAACAATGAGCAGTTCTTC
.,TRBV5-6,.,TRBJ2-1,CASSLEGGGFDEQFF,TGTGCCAGCAGCTTGGAGGGAGGAGGTTTCGATGAGCAGTTCTTC
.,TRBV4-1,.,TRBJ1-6,CASSPKILTPLHF,TGCGCCAGCAGCCCGAAAATACTCACACCCCTCCACTTT
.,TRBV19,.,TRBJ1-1,CASSPSDSLFGAEAFF,TGTGCCAGTAGTCCCTCGGACAGCCTGTTTGGTGCTGAAGCTTTCTTT
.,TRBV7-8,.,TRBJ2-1,CASSLGFYNEQFF,TGTGCCAGCAGCTTAGGCTTCTACAATGAGCAGTTCTTC
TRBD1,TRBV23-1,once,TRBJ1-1,CASSQLRQGELNTEAFF,TGCGCCAGCAGTCAATTAAGACAGGGGGAATTGAACACTGAAGCTTTCTTT
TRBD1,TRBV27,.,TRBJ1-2,CASSPQGAWPYGYTF,TGTGCCAGCAGCCCACAGGGGGCCTGGCCTTATGGCTACACCTTC
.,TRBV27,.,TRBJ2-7,CASSLPSGEQYF,TGTGCCAGCAGTTTGCCCTCCGGGGAGCAGTACTTC
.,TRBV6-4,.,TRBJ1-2,CASSDSSSPGYGYTF,TGTGCCAGCAGTGACTCGTCATCCCCGGGCTATGGCTACACCTTC
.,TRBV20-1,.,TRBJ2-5,CSAKPPGGPVYSQETQYF,TGCAGTGCGAAACCTCCTGGGGGGCCAGTTTATAGTCAAGAGACCCAGTACTTC
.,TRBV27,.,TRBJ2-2,CASSLSGQGANTGELFF,TGTGCCAGCAGTTTATCCGGCCAGGGCGCGAACACCGGGGAGCTGTTTTTT
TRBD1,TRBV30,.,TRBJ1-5,CAWSITGDLLLNQPQHF,TGTGCCTGGAGCATTACAGGGGACCTGCTACTTAATCAGCCCCAGCATTTT
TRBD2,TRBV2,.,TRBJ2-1,CASKVVAGVYNEQFF,TGTGCCAGCAAGGTCGTAGCGGGGGTCTACAATGAGCAGTTCTTC
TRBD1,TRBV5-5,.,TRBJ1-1,CASSLVAGGNTEAFF,TGTGCCAGCAGCTTGGTGGCAGGGGGGAACACTGAAGCTTTCTTT
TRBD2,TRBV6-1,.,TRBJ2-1,CASSQAGGSYNEQFF,TGTGCCAGCAGTCAAGCGGGAGGGTCCTACAATGAGCAGTTCTTC
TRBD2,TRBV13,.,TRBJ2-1,CASSLLTSGGGDILFF,TGTGCCAGCAGCTTACTTACTAGCGGGGGAGGAGATATTCTGTTCTTC
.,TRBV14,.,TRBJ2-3,CASSQDWRGATDTQYF,TGTGCCAGCAGCCAAGATTGGAGGGGGGCCACAGATACGCAGTATTTT
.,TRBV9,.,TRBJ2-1,CASSVEWGFYNEQFF,TGTGCCAGCAGCGTAGAATGGGGGTTTTACAATGAGCAGTTCTTC
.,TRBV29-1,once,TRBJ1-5,CSVERAGTQHF,TGCAGCGTAGAACGAGCCGGGACCCAGCATTTT
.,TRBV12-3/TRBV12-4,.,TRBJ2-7,CASSPLGPSYEQYF,TGTGCCAGCAGCCCCCTAGGACCGTCCTACGAGCAGTACTTC
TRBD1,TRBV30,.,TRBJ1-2,CAWTDRHINYGYTF,TGTGCCTGGACGGACAGGCACATAAACTATGGCTACACCTTC
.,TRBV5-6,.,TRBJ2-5,CASSLAGMETQYF,TGTGCCAGCAGCCTGGCGGGGATGGAGACCCAGTACTTC
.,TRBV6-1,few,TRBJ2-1,CASSWGGVYNEQFF,TGTGCCAGCAGTTGGGGCGGGGTATACAATGAGCAGTTCTTC
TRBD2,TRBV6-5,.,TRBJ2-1,CASSYTSGHNEQFF,TGTGCCAGCAGTTACACTAGCGGACACAATGAGCAGTTCTTC
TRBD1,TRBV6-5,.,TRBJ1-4,CASSYTGGDNEKLFF,TGTGCCAGCAGTTACACAGGGGGGGACAATGAAAAACTGTTTTTT
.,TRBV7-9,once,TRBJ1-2,CASSLEGHSSLYGYTF,TGTGCCAGCAGCTTGGAGGGACATTCCTCGTTGTATGGCTACACCTTC